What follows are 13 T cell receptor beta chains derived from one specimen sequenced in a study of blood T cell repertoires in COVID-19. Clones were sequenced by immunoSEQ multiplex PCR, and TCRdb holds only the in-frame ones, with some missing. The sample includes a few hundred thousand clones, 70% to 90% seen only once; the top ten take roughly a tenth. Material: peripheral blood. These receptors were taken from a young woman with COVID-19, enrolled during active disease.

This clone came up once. DNA of the CDR3: TGTGCCAGCACAGGGGCCCACGAGCAGTACTTC. Its protein product is CASTGAHEQYF. The V call is TRBV19, the J call TRBJ2-7, with 7 bases that match TRBD1. Germline lookup yields CDR1 LNHDA and CDR2 SQIVND (reference sequence). This CDR3 comprises 11 residues. V gave up 9 bases and J gave up 5 bases; unmatched junction bases: 4.

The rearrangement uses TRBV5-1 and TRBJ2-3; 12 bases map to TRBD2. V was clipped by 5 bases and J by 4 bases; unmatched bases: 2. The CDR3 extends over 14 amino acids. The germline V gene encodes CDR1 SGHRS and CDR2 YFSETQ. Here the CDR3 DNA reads TGCGCCAGCAGGACTAGCGGGAGTGCAGATACGCAGTATTTT. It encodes CASRTSGSADTQYF.

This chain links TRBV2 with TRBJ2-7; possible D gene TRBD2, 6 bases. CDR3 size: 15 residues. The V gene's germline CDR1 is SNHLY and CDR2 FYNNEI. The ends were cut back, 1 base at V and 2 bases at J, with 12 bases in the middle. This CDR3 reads CASSEGDSGTYEQYF. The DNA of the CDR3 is TGTGCCAGCAGTGAAGGGGACTCTGGAACCTACGAGCAGTACTTC.

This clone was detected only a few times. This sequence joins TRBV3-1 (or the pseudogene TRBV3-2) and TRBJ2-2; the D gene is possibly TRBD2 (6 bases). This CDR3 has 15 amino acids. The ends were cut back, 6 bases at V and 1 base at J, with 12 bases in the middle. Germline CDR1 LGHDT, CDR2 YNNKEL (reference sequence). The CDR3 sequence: CASSPGLGNTGELFF. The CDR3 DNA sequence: TGTGCCAGCAGTCCGGGACTCGGGAACACCGGGGAGCTGTTTTTT.

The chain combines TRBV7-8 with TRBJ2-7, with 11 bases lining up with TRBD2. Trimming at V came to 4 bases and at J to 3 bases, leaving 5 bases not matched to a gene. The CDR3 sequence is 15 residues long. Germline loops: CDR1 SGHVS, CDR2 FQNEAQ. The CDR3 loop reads CASSSLAGGGYEQYF. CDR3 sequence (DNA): TGTGCCAGCAGCTCGCTAGCGGGAGGAGGCTACGAGCAGTACTTC. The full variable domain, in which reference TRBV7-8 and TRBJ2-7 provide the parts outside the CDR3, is GAGVSQSPRYKVAKRGQDVALRCDPISGHVSLFWYQQALGQGPEFLTYFQNEAQLDKSGLPSDRFFAERPEGSVSTLKIQRTQQEDSAVYLCASSSLAGGGYEQYFGPGTRLTVT.

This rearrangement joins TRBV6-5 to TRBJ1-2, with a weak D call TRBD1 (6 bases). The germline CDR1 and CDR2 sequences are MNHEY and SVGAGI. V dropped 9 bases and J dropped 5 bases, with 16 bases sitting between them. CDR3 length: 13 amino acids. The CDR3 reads CASIQGWPYGYTF. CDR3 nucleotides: TGTGCCAGTATACAGGGTTGGCCATATGGCTACACCTTC.

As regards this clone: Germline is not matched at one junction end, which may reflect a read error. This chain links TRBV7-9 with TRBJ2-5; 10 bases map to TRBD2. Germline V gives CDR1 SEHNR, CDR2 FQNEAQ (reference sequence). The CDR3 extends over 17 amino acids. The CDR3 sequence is CAGSLRKAGGFQETQYF. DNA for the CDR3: TGTGCCGGCAGCTTAAGGAAAGCGGGAGGGTTCCAAGAGACCCAGTACTTC.

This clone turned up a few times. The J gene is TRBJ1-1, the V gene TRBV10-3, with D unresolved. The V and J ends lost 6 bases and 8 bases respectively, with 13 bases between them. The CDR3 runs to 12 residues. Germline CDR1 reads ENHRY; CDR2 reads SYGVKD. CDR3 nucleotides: TGTGCCATCAGCGCCGCAGCGGCCGAAGCTTTCTTT. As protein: CAISAAAAEAFF.

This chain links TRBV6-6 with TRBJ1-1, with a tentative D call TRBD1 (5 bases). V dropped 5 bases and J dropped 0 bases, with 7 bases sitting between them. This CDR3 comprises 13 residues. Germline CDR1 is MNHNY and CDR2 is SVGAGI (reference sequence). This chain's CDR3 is CASSQQVNTEAFF. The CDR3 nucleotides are TGTGCCAGCAGTCAACAGGTGAACACTGAAGCTTTCTTT.

The CDR3 loop reads CASRYRTGDTEAFF. CDR3 DNA sequence: TGTGCCAGCAGGTATCGGACAGGGGACACTGAAGCTTTCTTT. V is TRBV6-5 and J is TRBJ1-1; 9 nucleotides line up with TRBD1. The CDR3 sequence is 14 residues long. Germline loops: CDR1 MNHEY, CDR2 SVGAGI. V lost 6 bases to trimming and J lost 3 bases; unmatched junction nucleotides: 5.

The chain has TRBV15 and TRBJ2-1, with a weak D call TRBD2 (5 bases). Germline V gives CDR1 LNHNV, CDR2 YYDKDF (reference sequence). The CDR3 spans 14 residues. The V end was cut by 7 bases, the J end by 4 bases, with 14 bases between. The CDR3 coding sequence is TGTGCCACCAACAACCCGGGAAATTACAATGAGCAGTTCTTC. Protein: CATNNPGNYNEQFF.

CDR3: CASSLRTSGNTGELFF. The CDR3 DNA sequence: TGTGCCAGCAGCCTACGGACTAGCGGGAACACCGGGGAGCTGTTTTTT. The chain recombines TRBV5-6 with TRBJ2-2; the match to TRBD2 covers 10 bases. The germline V gene has CDR1 SGHDT and CDR2 YYEEEE. With 4 bases clipped from V and 1 base from J, the junction kept 4 bases outside the gene matches. This CDR3 region has 16 residues.

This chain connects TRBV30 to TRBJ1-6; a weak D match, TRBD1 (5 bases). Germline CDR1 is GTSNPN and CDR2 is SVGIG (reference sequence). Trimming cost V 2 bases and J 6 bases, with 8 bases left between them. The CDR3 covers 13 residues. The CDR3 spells CAWSIRVNSPLHF. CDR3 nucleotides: TGTGCCTGGAGTATCAGGGTTAATTCACCCCTCCACTTT.